This record looks at one T cell receptor beta chain sequence and its context. Antigen specificity is unknown. RNA transcripts provided the source from which TCR beta CDR3 regions were amplified. When the TCR CDR3 underwent first-round RT-PCR, the HTBI primer set was used. TCRdb processed the multiplex PCR reads anew with MiXCR; each CDR3 protein has one entry. The data contain about half a million distinct CDR3 sequences, around a fifth of them singletons. This CDR3 comprises 13 residues. V lost 3 bases to trimming and J lost 4 bases, with 9 bases between them. CDR1 and CDR2 (germline): MGHDK, SYGVNS. Any patient presenting with uncontrolled infection, other autoimmune disease, pregnancy or lactation was left out. The data were taken from a study of T cells in Graves' hyperthyroidism and ophthalmopathy. The wider study: Once the initial diagnosis was made, peripheral blood was obtained before any treatment.

Study-level results: Most clonotypes that expanded in the thyroid above 0.001 also showed up in blood. The model made its ophthalmopathy prediction, and onset followed a median roughly 6.5 months later.

The sequenced sample consisted of blood. The origin of this receptor is a woman in her 70s with Graves' ophthalmopathy. This chain uses TRBV25-1 with TRBJ1-1; D not certain. CDR3 sequence (DNA): TGTGCCAGCAGTGACAGTGTTGGCACTGAAGCTTTCTTT. This sequence encodes CASSDSVGTEAFF.